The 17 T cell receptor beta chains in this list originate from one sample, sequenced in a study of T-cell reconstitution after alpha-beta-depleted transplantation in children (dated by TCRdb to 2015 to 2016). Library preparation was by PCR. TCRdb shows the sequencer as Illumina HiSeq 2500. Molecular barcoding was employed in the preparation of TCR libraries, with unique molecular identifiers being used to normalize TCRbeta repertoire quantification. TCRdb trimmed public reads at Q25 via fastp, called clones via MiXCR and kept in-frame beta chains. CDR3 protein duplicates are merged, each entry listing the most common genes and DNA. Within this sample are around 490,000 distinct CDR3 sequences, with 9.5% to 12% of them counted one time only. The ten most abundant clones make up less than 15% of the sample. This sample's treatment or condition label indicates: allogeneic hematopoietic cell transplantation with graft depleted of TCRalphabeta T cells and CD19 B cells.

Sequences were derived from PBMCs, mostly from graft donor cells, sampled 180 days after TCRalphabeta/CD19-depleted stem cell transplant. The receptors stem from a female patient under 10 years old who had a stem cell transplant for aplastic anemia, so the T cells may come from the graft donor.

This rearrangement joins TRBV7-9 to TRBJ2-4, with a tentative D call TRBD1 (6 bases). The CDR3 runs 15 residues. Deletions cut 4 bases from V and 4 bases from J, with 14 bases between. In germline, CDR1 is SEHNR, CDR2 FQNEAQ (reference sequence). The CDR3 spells CASSSLQGRKNIQYF. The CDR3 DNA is TGTGCCAGCAGCTCTCTACAGGGTAGGAAAAACATTCAGTACTTC.

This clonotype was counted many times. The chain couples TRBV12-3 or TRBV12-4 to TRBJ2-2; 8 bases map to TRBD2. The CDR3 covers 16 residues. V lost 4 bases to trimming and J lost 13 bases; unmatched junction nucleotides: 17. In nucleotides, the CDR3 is TGTGCCAGCAGTTCCCAGTGGGTAGCGGGACGGTCGGGGCTGTTTTTT. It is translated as CASSSQWVAGRSGLFF.

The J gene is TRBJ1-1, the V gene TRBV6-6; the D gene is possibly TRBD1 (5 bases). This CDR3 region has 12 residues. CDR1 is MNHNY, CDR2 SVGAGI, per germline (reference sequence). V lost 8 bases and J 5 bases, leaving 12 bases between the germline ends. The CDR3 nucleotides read TGTGCCAGCCATGACAAGGGGACTGAAGCTTTCTTT. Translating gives CASHDKGTEAFF.

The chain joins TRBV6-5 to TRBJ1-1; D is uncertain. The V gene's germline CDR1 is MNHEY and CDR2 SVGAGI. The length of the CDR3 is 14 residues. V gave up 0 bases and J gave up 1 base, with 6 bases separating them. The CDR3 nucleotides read TGTGCCAGCAGTTACTCAGGGCGGAACACTGAAGCTTTCTTT. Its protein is CASSYSGRNTEAFF.

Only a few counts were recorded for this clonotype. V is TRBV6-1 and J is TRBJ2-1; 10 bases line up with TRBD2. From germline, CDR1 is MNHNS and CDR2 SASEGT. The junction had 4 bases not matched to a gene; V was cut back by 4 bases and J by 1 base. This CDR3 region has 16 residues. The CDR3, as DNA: TGTGCCAGCAGTGTTATAGCGGGAGGTTCCTACAATGAGCAGTTCTTC. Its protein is CASSVIAGGSYNEQFF.

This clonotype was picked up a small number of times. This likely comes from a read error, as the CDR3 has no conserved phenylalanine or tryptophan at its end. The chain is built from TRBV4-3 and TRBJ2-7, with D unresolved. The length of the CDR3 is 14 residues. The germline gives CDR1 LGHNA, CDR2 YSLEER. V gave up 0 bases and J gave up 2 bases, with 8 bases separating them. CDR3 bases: TGCGCCAGCAGCCAAGATACGTCCACCTACGAGCAGTACCTC. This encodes CASSQDTSTYEQYL.

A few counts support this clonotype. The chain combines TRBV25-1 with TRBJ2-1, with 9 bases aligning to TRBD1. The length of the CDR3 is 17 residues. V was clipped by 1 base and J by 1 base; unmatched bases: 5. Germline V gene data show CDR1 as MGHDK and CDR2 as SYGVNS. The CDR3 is CASSESHGQGSYNEQFF. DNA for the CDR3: TGTGCCAGCAGTGAATCCCATGGACAGGGGTCCTACAATGAGCAGTTCTTC. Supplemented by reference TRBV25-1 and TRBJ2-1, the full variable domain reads EADIYQTPRYLVIGTGKKITLECSQTMGHDKMYWYQQDPGMELHLIHYSYGVNSTEKGDLSSESTVSRIRTEHFPLTLESARPSHTSQYLCASSESHGQGSYNEQFFGPGTRLTVL.

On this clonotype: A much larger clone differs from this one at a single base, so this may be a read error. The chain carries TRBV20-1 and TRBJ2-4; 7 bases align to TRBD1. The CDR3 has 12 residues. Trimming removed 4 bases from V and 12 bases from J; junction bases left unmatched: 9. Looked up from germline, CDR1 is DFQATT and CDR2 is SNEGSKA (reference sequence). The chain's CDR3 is CSAIGGWDSQYF. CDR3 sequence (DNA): TGCAGTGCTATAGGAGGTTGGGACAGTCAGTACTTC.

CDR3 sequence (DNA): TGTGCCAGCAGCTGGGACTCCTACAATGAGCAGTTCTTC. The encoded protein is CASSWDSYNEQFF. The chain recombines TRBV7-2 with TRBJ2-1; D call uncertain. Germline V CDR1 and CDR2: SGHTA, FQGNSA. The CDR3 consists of 13 residues. V lost 4 bases, J lost 0 bases, and 4 bases lay in between.

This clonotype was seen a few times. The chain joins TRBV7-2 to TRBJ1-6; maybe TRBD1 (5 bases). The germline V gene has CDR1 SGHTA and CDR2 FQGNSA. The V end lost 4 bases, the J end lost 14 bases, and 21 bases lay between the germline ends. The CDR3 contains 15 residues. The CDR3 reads CASSSGVQSPTALHF. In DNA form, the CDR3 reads TGTGCCAGCAGCTCGGGGGTGCAGTCACCTACAGCCCTCCACTTT.

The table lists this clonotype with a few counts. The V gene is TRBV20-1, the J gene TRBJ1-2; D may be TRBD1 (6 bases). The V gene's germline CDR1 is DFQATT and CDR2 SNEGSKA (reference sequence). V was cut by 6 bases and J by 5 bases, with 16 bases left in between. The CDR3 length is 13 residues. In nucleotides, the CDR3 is TGCAGTGCCCAGATGGACAGAACGTATGGCTACACCTTC. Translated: CSAQMDRTYGYTF.

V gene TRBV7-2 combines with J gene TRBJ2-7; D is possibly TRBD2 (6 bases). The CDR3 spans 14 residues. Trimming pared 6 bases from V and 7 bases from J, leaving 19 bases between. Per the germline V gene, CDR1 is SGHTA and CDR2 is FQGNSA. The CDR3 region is CASRRDSPAGEQYF. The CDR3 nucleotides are TGTGCCAGCAGACGGGACTCACCGGCTGGAGAGCAGTACTTC.

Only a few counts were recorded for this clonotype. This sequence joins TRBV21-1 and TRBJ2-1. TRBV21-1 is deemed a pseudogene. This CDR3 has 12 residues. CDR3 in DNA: TGTGCCAGCAGCAAAGAACGGCAAGAGCAGTTCTTC. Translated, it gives CASSKERQEQFF.

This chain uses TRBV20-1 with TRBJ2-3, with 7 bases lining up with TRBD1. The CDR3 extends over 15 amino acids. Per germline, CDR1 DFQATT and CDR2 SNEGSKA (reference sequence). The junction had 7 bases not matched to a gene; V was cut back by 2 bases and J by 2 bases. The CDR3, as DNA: TGCAGTGCTAGATCAGGGACAGACAACACAGATACGCAGTATTTT. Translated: CSARSGTDNTDTQYF.

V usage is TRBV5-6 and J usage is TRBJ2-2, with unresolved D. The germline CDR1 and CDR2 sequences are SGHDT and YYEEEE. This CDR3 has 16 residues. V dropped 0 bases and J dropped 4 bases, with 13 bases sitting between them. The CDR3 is CASSLAPAEFTGELFF. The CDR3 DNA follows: TGTGCCAGCAGCTTGGCCCCGGCAGAGTTCACCGGGGAGCTGTTTTTT.

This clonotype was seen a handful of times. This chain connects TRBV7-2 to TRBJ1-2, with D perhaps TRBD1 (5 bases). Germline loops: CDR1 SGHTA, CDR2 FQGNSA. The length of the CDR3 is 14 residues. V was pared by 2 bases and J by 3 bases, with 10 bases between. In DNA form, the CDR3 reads TGTGCCAGCAGCTTACGGGACTGGGACTATGGCTACACCTTC. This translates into CASSLRDWDYGYTF. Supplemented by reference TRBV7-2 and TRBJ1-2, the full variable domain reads GAGVSQSPSNKVTEKGKDVELRCDPISGHTALYWYRQSLGQGLEFLIYFQGNSAPDKSGLPSDRFSAERTGGSVSTLTIQRTQQEDSAVYLCASSLRDWDYGYTFGSGTRLTVV.

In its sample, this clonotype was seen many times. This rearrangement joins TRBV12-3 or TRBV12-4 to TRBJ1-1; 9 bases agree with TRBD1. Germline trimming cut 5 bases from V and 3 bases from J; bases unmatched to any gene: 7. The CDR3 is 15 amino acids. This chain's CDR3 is CASSPGWDRDTEAFF. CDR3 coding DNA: TGTGCCAGCAGTCCCGGATGGGACAGGGACACTGAAGCTTTCTTT.